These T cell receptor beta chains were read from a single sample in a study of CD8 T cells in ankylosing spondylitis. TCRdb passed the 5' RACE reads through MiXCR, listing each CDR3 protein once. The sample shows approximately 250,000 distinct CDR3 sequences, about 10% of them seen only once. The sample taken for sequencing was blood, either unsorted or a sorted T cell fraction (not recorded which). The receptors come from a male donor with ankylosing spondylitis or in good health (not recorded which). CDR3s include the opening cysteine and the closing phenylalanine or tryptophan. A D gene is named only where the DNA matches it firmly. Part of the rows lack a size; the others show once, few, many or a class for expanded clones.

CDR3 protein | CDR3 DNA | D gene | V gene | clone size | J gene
CASTTSWGATEAFF | TGTGCCAGTACCACCTCGTGGGGCGCAACTGAAGCTTTCTTT | - | TRBV19 | - | TRBJ1-1
CSASHPPSYEQYF | TGCAGTGCTAGCCACCCTCCCTCCTACGAGCAGTACTTC | - | TRBV20-1 | many | TRBJ2-7
CSAGDFGSSGNTIYF | TGCAGTGCGGGGGATTTTGGCTCCTCTGGAAACACCATATATTTT | - | TRBV20-1 | many | TRBJ1-3
CASSINRGGVYEQYF | TGTGCCAGCAGCATTAACAGGGGAGGGGTCTACGAGCAGTACTTC | - | TRBV7-2 | - | TRBJ2-7
CAWSPGTGDYEQYF | TGTGCCTGGAGTCCTGGGACAGGCGACTACGAGCAGTACTTC | TRBD1 | TRBV30 | many | TRBJ2-7
CASSLEAGGPYNEQFF | TGTGCCAGCAGCTTAGAAGCGGGAGGTCCCTACAATGAGCAGTTCTTC | TRBD2 | TRBV11-3 | many | TRBJ2-1
CSATSDETEADTGELFF | TGCAGTGCTACCTCCGACGAAACTGAAGCGGACACCGGGGAGCTGTTTTTT | - | TRBV20-1 | many | TRBJ2-2
CASSFPGQGLSELFF | TGTGCCAGCAGTTTTCCGGGACAGGGCCTTTCGGAACTGTTTTTT | TRBD1 | TRBV12-3/TRBV12-4 | many | TRBJ1-4
CASSLGGSREQFF | TGTGCCAGCAGCTTGGGAGGCTCCAGGGAGCAGTTCTTC | - | TRBV5-8 | many | TRBJ2-1
CSARLNSNQPQHF | TGCAGCGCCCGCTTGAATAGCAATCAGCCCCAGCATTTT | - | TRBV29-1 | many | TRBJ1-5
CASSPLTGGKGETQYF | TGTGCCAGCAGCCCCCTGACAGGGGGAAAAGGAGAGACCCAGTACTTC | TRBD1 | TRBV5-5 | many | TRBJ2-5
CASSYSGGIDLIVNTYEQYF | TGTGCCAGCAGTTACTCGGGGGGAATAGACCTCATAGTAAATACCTACGAGCAGTACTTC | - | TRBV6-2/TRBV6-3 | - | TRBJ2-7
CASSLNSGEQFF | TGTGCCAGCAGCTTAAACAGCGGAGAGCAGTTCTTC | - | TRBV6-5 | many | TRBJ2-1
CSAARGGIAPEQYF | TGCAGTGCTGCACGGGGGGGCATTGCACCCGAGCAGTACTTC | TRBD2 | TRBV20-1 | many | TRBJ2-7
CASSLGRVAYEQYF | TGTGCCAGCAGCTTGGGCAGGGTTGCCTACGAGCAGTACTTC | - | TRBV5-5 | many | TRBJ2-7
CASGRLAANTGELFF | TGTGCCAGCGGCCGACTAGCAGCTAACACCGGGGAGCTGTTTTTT | TRBD2 | TRBV6-1 | many | TRBJ2-2
CASSAGFIGQGDLYEQYF | TGTGCCAGCAGCGCCGGCTTTATCGGACAGGGGGACCTCTACGAGCAGTACTTC | TRBD1 | TRBV11-1 | - | TRBJ2-7
CAWSRHGSSGANVLTF | TGTGCCTGGAGTCGTCACGGGAGCTCTGGGGCCAACGTCCTGACTTTC | - | TRBV30 | - | TRBJ2-6
CASSYGGGYTF | TGTGCCAGCAGCTATGGGGGTGGCTACACCTTC | - | TRBV7-9 | few | TRBJ1-2
CASQPRVSYNEQFF | TGCGCCAGCCAACCCCGGGTGTCCTACAATGAGCAGTTCTTC | - | TRBV5-1 | many | TRBJ2-1
CSAQDRRANYGYTF | TGCAGTGCTCAAGACAGGAGAGCTAACTATGGCTACACCTTC | - | TRBV20-1 | many | TRBJ1-2
CASSQDKLSYNEQFF | TGTGCCAGCAGCCAAGACAAACTTTCCTACAATGAGCAGTTCTTC | - | TRBV3-1 | many | TRBJ2-1
CASSGSDYGYTF | TGTGCCAGCAGTGGTTCCGACTATGGCTACACCTTC | - | TRBV2 | few | TRBJ1-2
CASSISGYQETQYF | TGTGCCAGCAGCATTAGCGGTTACCAAGAGACCCAGTACTTC | - | TRBV7-9 | - | TRBJ2-5
CASSLERPSTDTQYF | TGTGCCAGCAGCTTAGAGCGCCCTAGCACAGATACGCAGTATTTT | - | TRBV7-9 | - | TRBJ2-3
CASSRSLWDQSGYEQYF | TGCGCCAGCAGCCGATCTTTATGGGACCAGTCGGGCTACGAGCAGTACTTC | - | TRBV4-1 | many | TRBJ2-7
CASSVSSTYEQYF | TGTGCCAGCAGTGTTTCTAGCACCTACGAGCAGTACTTC | - | TRBV6-1 | few | TRBJ2-7
CASTPRPSIVGNQPQHF | TGTGCCAGCACCCCCAGGCCAAGTATAGTGGGCAATCAGCCCCAGCATTTT | - | TRBV27 | many | TRBJ1-5
CASSLLGYYEQYF | TGTGCCAGCAGCCTCCTCGGGTACTACGAGCAGTACTTC | - | TRBV14 | many | TRBJ2-7
CASSWTGGERDTQYF | TGTGCCAGCAGTTGGACAGGGGGCGAGAGAGATACGCAGTATTTT | TRBD1 | TRBV12-3/TRBV12-4 | many | TRBJ2-3
CASSSGQLYSPLHF | TGTGCCAGCAGCTCGGGACAGCTCTATTCACCCCTCCACTTT | TRBD1 | TRBV7-9 | many | TRBJ1-6
CASSESGRGDEQFF | TGCGCCAGCAGTGAATCAGGCCGAGGGGATGAGCAGTTCTTC | - | TRBV10-1 | few | TRBJ2-1
CASSLAGTGNIQYF | TGTGCCAGCAGCTTGGCCGGGACTGGAAACATTCAGTACTTC | - | TRBV5-5 | many | TRBJ2-4
CASSPQTSGSREQYF | TGTGCCAGCAGCCCGCAGACTAGCGGGAGTAGGGAGCAGTACTTC | TRBD2 | TRBV3-1 | many | TRBJ2-7
CASRLGQLNQPQHF | TGTGCCAGCAGGCTGGGACAGCTCAATCAGCCCCAGCATTTT | TRBD1 | TRBV12-3/TRBV12-4 | few | TRBJ1-5
CASSGQTGENIQYF | TGTGCCAGCAGCGGGCAAACGGGTGAAAACATTCAGTACTTC | - | TRBV7-2 | few | TRBJ2-4
CASSGLQGAVNTEAFF | TGTGCCAGCAGCGGATTACAGGGGGCGGTGAACACTGAAGCTTTCTTT | TRBD1 | TRBV9 | - | TRBJ1-1
CASSQDRGGRGYTF | TGTGCCAGCAGCCAAGACCGTGGGGGCAGAGGCTACACCTTC | - | TRBV3-1 | many | TRBJ1-2
CASSPRASAYNEQFF | TGTGCCAGCAGCCCGCGAGCTTCCGCCTACAATGAGCAGTTCTTC | - | TRBV7-9 | many | TRBJ2-1
CASSQGRGNTEAFF | TGCGCCAGCAGCCAAGGAAGAGGGAACACTGAAGCTTTCTTT | - | TRBV4-1 | many | TRBJ1-1
CATKQGRESGELFF | TGTGCCACCAAACAGGGAAGGGAGAGCGGGGAGCTGTTTTTT | - | TRBV27 | - | TRBJ2-2
CASTPWEGYNEQFF | TGTGCCAGCACTCCTTGGGAAGGTTACAATGAGCAGTTCTTC | - | TRBV9 | many | TRBJ2-1
CAWAQGPNTEAFF | TGTGCCTGGGCACAGGGGCCGAACACTGAAGCTTTCTTT | TRBD1 | TRBV30 | many | TRBJ1-1
CASSLARGPPDTQYF | TGCGCCAGCAGCTTGGCCAGGGGGCCCCCAGATACGCAGTATTTT | TRBD1 | TRBV5-1 | many | TRBJ2-3
CASSPGTSGLEQYF | TGTGCCAGCAGCCCCGGGACTAGCGGTCTCGAGCAGTACTTC | TRBD2 | TRBV4-2 | few | TRBJ2-7
CASIVPWRALTINTGELFF | TGTGCCAGCATCGTTCCTTGGAGGGCGCTTACCATAAACACCGGGGAGCTGTTTTTT | - | TRBV6-1 | - | TRBJ2-2
CSAPFSWGPNSGYTF | TGCAGTGCCCCCTTTTCCTGGGGACCCAACTCTGGCTACACCTTC | - | TRBV20-1 | - | TRBJ1-2
CSAREQGQGMNGYTF | TGCAGTGCTAGAGAACAGGGGCAGGGCATGAATGGCTACACCTTC | TRBD1 | TRBV20-1 | many | TRBJ1-2
CASGQGLQQETQYF | TGCGCCAGCGGCCAAGGCCTTCAACAAGAGACCCAGTACTTC | - | TRBV5-1 | - | TRBJ2-5